The rows below give T cell receptor beta chains drawn from one sample of a study of ipilimumab plus nivolumab after autologous stem cell transplantation. Sequenced by immunoSEQ multiplex PCR; TCRdb stores in-frame clones only, minus some. The table has roughly 40,000 clones, over 90% seen once. The sequenced sample was PBMCs, obtained in a trial of ipilimumab plus nivolumab as post-transplant consolidation. The receptors shown here come from a male donor with multiple myeloma. Each CDR3 is given with its conserved first and last residue. A D gene is named only where the DNA matches it firmly. Clone size appears in some rows only: once, few, many, or a class for an expanded clone.

V gene: TRBV18; J gene: TRBJ2-2; D gene: TRBD2; clone size: -; CDR3 protein: CASSRTGLVGPGELFF; CDR3 DNA: TGTGCCAGCTCACGGACGGGACTAGTGGGGCCCGGGGAGCTGTTTTTT
V gene: TRBV7-2; J gene: TRBJ2-7; D gene: TRBD1; clone size: -; CDR3 protein: CASSWDRGSYEQYF; CDR3 DNA: TGTGCCAGCAGCTGGGACAGGGGATCGTACGAGCAGTACTTC
V gene: TRBV13; J gene: TRBJ2-3; D gene: -; clone size: -; CDR3 protein: CASSLRVTDTQYF; CDR3 DNA: TGTGCCAGCAGCTTAAGAGTAACAGATACGCAGTATTTT
V gene: TRBV5-4; J gene: TRBJ1-1; D gene: -; clone size: -; CDR3 protein: CASTSQGLNTEAFF; CDR3 DNA: TGTGCCAGCACCTCACAGGGCCTGAACACTGAAGCTTTCTTT
V gene: TRBV18; J gene: TRBJ1-4; D gene: -; clone size: -; CDR3 protein: CASSPREEQYFNEKLFF; CDR3 DNA: TGTGCCAGCTCACCACGAGAGGAACAGTATTTTAATGAAAAACTGTTTTTT
V gene: TRBV5-1; J gene: TRBJ1-2; D gene: TRBD1; clone size: -; CDR3 protein: CASSSGQGVEGYTF; CDR3 DNA: TGCGCCAGCAGCTCGGGACAGGGGGTCGAGGGCTACACCTTC
V gene: TRBV9; J gene: TRBJ2-3; D gene: -; clone size: once; CDR3 protein: CASSVSGAGDTQYF; CDR3 DNA: TGTGCCAGCAGCGTATCGGGGGCCGGGGATACGCAGTATTTT
V gene: TRBV5-3; J gene: TRBJ1-2; D gene: -; clone size: -; CDR3 protein: CARSPDYGYTF; CDR3 DNA: TGTGCCAGAAGCCCCGACTATGGCTACACCTTC
V gene: TRBV19; J gene: TRBJ2-3; D gene: -; clone size: -; CDR3 protein: CASKDLKEDTQYF; CDR3 DNA: TGTGCCAGTAAGGATTTGAAGGAAGATACGCAGTATTTT
V gene: TRBV6-6; J gene: TRBJ2-3; D gene: TRBD2; clone size: -; CDR3 protein: CASSYSLAGAGDTQYF; CDR3 DNA: TGTGCCAGCAGTTACTCCTTAGCGGGGGCTGGAGATACGCAGTATTTT
V gene: TRBV28; J gene: TRBJ2-5; D gene: -; clone size: -; CDR3 protein: CASSSRRAPGETQYF; CDR3 DNA: TGTGCCAGCAGTTCTCGACGGGCCCCGGGAGAGACCCAGTACTTC
V gene: TRBV5-4; J gene: TRBJ2-7; D gene: -; clone size: -; CDR3 protein: CASSLEPEGGTYEQYF; CDR3 DNA: TGTGCCAGCAGCTTGGAACCGGAAGGGGGTACCTACGAGCAGTACTTC
V gene: TRBV4-3; J gene: TRBJ2-1; D gene: -; clone size: -; CDR3 protein: CASSQDLAEQFF; CDR3 DNA: TGCGCCAGCAGCCAAGACCTGGCTGAGCAGTTCTTC
V gene: TRBV4-3; J gene: TRBJ2-3; D gene: -; clone size: -; CDR3 protein: CASSQGEADTQYF; CDR3 DNA: TGCGCCAGCAGCCAAGGAGAGGCAGATACGCAGTATTTT
V gene: TRBV2; J gene: TRBJ1-1; D gene: -; clone size: -; CDR3 protein: CASKTGTNTEAFF; CDR3 DNA: TGTGCCAGCAAAACAGGGACGAACACTGAAGCTTTCTTT
V gene: TRBV19; J gene: TRBJ2-7; D gene: TRBD2; clone size: once; CDR3 protein: CASSIRRGAYEQYF; CDR3 DNA: TGTGCCAGTAGTATAAGGCGGGGGGCCTACGAGCAGTACTTC
V gene: TRBV5-1; J gene: TRBJ2-1; D gene: -; clone size: -; CDR3 protein: CASSLGDSTYNEQFF; CDR3 DNA: TGCGCCAGCAGCTTGGGCGACAGTACCTACAATGAGCAGTTCTTC
V gene: TRBV28; J gene: TRBJ1-4; D gene: -; clone size: -; CDR3 protein: CASSSPGPTNEKLFF; CDR3 DNA: TGTGCCAGCTCGTCCCCAGGGCCCACTAATGAAAAACTGTTTTTT
V gene: TRBV15; J gene: TRBJ2-7; D gene: -; clone size: -; CDR3 protein: CATSRGGSYEQYF; CDR3 DNA: TGTGCCACCAGTAGGGGGGGGAGCTACGAGCAGTACTTC
V gene: TRBV10-3; J gene: TRBJ2-7; D gene: -; clone size: -; CDR3 protein: CAIRATPGLESEQYF; CDR3 DNA: TGTGCCATCAGAGCGACGCCAGGGCTAGAATCCGAGCAGTACTTC
V gene: TRBV5-6; J gene: TRBJ1-6; D gene: -; clone size: -; CDR3 protein: CASSLGTIYNSPLHF; CDR3 DNA: TGTGCCAGCAGCTTGGGTACGATTTATAATTCACCCCTCCACTTT
V gene: TRBV29-1; J gene: TRBJ1-1; D gene: -; clone size: -; CDR3 protein: CSVVSDAMNTEAFF; CDR3 DNA: TGCAGCGTTGTCTCTGACGCTATGAACACTGAAGCTTTCTTT
V gene: TRBV28; J gene: TRBJ2-7; D gene: TRBD1; clone size: -; CDR3 protein: CASSLSSPGGREQYF; CDR3 DNA: TGTGCCAGCAGTTTATCGTCCCCAGGGGGAAGGGAGCAGTACTTC
V gene: TRBV9; J gene: TRBJ1-3; D gene: -; clone size: -; CDR3 protein: CASSATLRDTIYF; CDR3 DNA: TGTGCCAGCAGCGCCACTCTGAGGGACACCATATATTTT
V gene: TRBV5-4; J gene: TRBJ2-3; D gene: TRBD2; clone size: -; CDR3 protein: CASSSQSGGITDTQYF; CDR3 DNA: TGTGCCAGCAGCTCCCAAAGCGGGGGGATCACAGATACGCAGTATTTT
V gene: TRBV28; J gene: TRBJ2-7; D gene: -; clone size: -; CDR3 protein: CASSFSYEQYF; CDR3 DNA: TGTGCCAGCAGTTTCAGCTACGAGCAGTACTTC
V gene: TRBV6-7; J gene: TRBJ2-5; D gene: TRBD1; clone size: -; CDR3 protein: CASSTADRDPQETQYF; CDR3 DNA: TGTGCCAGCAGTACCGCGGACAGGGACCCACAAGAGACCCAGTACTTC
V gene: TRBV7-6; J gene: TRBJ2-7; D gene: -; clone size: once; CDR3 protein: CASSLVSQGNEQYF; CDR3 DNA: TGTGCCAGCAGCTTAGTCTCGCAAGGAAACGAGCAGTACTTC
V gene: TRBV6-5; J gene: TRBJ1-1; D gene: -; clone size: -; CDR3 protein: CASRTPGTEAFF; CDR3 DNA: TGTGCCAGCAGAACCCCCGGGACGGAAGCTTTCTTT
V gene: TRBV7-6; J gene: TRBJ1-1; D gene: -; clone size: -; CDR3 protein: CASSFGQGRMNTEAFF; CDR3 DNA: TGTGCCAGCAGCTTTGGCCAGGGAAGGATGAACACTGAAGCTTTCTTT
V gene: TRBV11-3; J gene: TRBJ2-3; D gene: TRBD2; clone size: -; CDR3 protein: CASSSRTSGVSTDTQYF; CDR3 DNA: TGTGCCAGCAGCTCAAGGACTAGCGGGGTTAGCACAGATACGCAGTATTTT
V gene: TRBV4-3; J gene: TRBJ2-1; D gene: TRBD2; clone size: -; CDR3 protein: CASSQDLGTSGARNYNEQFF; CDR3 DNA: TGCGCCAGCAGCCAAGATTTGGGGACTAGCGGGGCTCGGAACTACAATGAGCAGTTCTTC
V gene: TRBV7-2; J gene: TRBJ1-6; D gene: TRBD1; clone size: -; CDR3 protein: CASSIGQGASAPLHF; CDR3 DNA: TGTGCCAGCAGCATAGGACAGGGGGCTTCGGCACCCCTCCACTTT
V gene: TRBV11-1; J gene: TRBJ2-1; D gene: -; clone size: -; CDR3 protein: CASSTRPYNEQFF; CDR3 DNA: TGTGCCAGCAGCACCAGACCGTACAATGAGCAGTTCTTC
V gene: TRBV7-2; J gene: TRBJ1-1; D gene: -; clone size: -; CDR3 protein: CASSRTQNTEAFF; CDR3 DNA: TGTGCCAGCAGCCGGACACAAAACACTGAAGCTTTCTTT
V gene: TRBV4-3; J gene: TRBJ2-2; D gene: TRBD2; clone size: -; CDR3 protein: CASSQGNPSGVNTGELFF; CDR3 DNA: TGCGCCAGCAGCCAAGGGAATCCTAGCGGGGTGAACACCGGGGAGCTGTTTTTT
V gene: TRBV5-4; J gene: TRBJ1-2; D gene: -; clone size: -; CDR3 protein: CASSLVGFYGYTF; CDR3 DNA: TGTGCCAGCAGCTTGGTAGGGTTCTATGGCTACACCTTC
V gene: TRBV5-1; J gene: TRBJ2-2; D gene: TRBD2; clone size: -; CDR3 protein: CASSLAAGLATGELFF; CDR3 DNA: TGCGCCAGCAGCTTGGCGGCCGGACTAGCAACCGGGGAGCTGTTTTTT
V gene: TRBV7-3; J gene: TRBJ2-1; D gene: -; clone size: -; CDR3 protein: CASSGQMYEQFF; CDR3 DNA: TGTGCCAGCAGCGGTCAGATGTATGAGCAGTTCTTC
V gene: TRBV7-2; J gene: TRBJ2-3; D gene: -; clone size: -; CDR3 protein: CASSLVPSGTQYF; CDR3 DNA: TGTGCCAGCAGCTTAGTCCCCAGCGGCACGCAGTATTTT
V gene: TRBV18; J gene: TRBJ2-2; D gene: -; clone size: -; CDR3 protein: CASTTGPTAGELFF; CDR3 DNA: TGTGCCAGCACGACAGGACCGACTGCTGGGGAGCTGTTTTTT
V gene: TRBV7-7; J gene: TRBJ2-3; D gene: -; clone size: -; CDR3 protein: CASALEVTDTQYF; CDR3 DNA: TGTGCTAGTGCACTAGAAGTCACAGATACGCAGTATTTT
V gene: TRBV6-5; J gene: TRBJ1-2; D gene: -; clone size: -; CDR3 protein: CASSYSGYGYTF; CDR3 DNA: TGTGCCAGCAGTTACTCGGGGTATGGCTACACCTTC
V gene: TRBV28; J gene: TRBJ2-1; D gene: TRBD1; clone size: -; CDR3 protein: CASSSGQGDRNEQFF; CDR3 DNA: TGTGCCAGCAGCTCGGGACAGGGAGATCGCAATGAGCAGTTCTTC
V gene: TRBV5-6; J gene: TRBJ1-6; D gene: -; clone size: -; CDR3 protein: CASSLGWGSNSPLHF; CDR3 DNA: TGTGCCAGCAGCTTGGGGTGGGGTTCCAATTCACCCCTCCACTTT
V gene: TRBV9; J gene: TRBJ1-6; D gene: TRBD1; clone size: -; CDR3 protein: CASSRRQGYNSPLHF; CDR3 DNA: TGTGCCAGCAGCAGAAGACAGGGATATAATTCACCCCTCCACTTT
V gene: TRBV4-1; J gene: TRBJ2-1; D gene: TRBD2; clone size: -; CDR3 protein: CASSQVSLAGSEQFF; CDR3 DNA: TGCGCCAGCAGCCAAGTTTCGCTAGCGGGATCTGAGCAGTTCTTC
V gene: TRBV19; J gene: TRBJ2-4; D gene: TRBD1; clone size: -; CDR3 protein: CASSTGQGLAKNIQYF; CDR3 DNA: TGTGCCAGTAGTACGGGACAGGGACTAGCCAAAAACATTCAGTACTTC
V gene: TRBV12-5; J gene: TRBJ2-3; D gene: TRBD1; clone size: -; CDR3 protein: CASGSGWDSRSTSTDTQYF; CDR3 DNA: TGTGCTAGTGGTTCTGGCTGGGACAGCCGGAGTACTTCCACAGATACGCAGTATTTT